Detailed here is one T cell receptor beta chain. Its cognate antigen is unknown. The data stem from a study of brain metastases from non-small cell lung cancer. The study, taken as a whole, reports: Brain metastases shared most TCR repertoire with primaries, with sparse T cells. Fewer infiltrating T cells were found in brain metastases than primaries. In about 64% of brain metastases, T-cell clones were expanded compared with matched primary tumors.

Profiled with immunoSEQ multiplex PCR; TCRdb holds only in-frame clones, not every one. The data show about 1,700 clones, more than 80% seen once. This sequence originates from a donor at least 40 years old with non-small cell lung cancer. Sequenced input: tissue from a brain metastasis.

Here the CDR3 reads CASSQDDALNTIYF. The DNA for the CDR3 is TGCGCCAGCAGCCAAGACGACGCCCTAAACACCATATATTTT. The chain carries TRBV4-1 and TRBJ1-3; no firm D call. V dropped 0 bases and J dropped 6 bases, with 9 bases sitting between them. The CDR3 loop spans 14 amino acids. In germline, CDR1 is MGHRA, CDR2 YSYEKL.